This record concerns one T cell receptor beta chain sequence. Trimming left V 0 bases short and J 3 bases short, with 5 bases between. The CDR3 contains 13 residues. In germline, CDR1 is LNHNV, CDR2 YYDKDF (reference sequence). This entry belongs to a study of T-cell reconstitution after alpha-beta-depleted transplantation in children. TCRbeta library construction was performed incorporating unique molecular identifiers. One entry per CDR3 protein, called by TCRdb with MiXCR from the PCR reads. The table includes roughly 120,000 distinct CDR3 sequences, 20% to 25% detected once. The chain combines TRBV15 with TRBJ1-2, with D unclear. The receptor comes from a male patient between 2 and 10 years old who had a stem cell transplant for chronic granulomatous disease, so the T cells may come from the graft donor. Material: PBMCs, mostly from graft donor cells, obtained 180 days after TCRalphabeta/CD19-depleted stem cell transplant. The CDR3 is CATSRDEDYGYTF. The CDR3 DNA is TGTGCCACCAGCAGAGATGAGGACTATGGCTACACCTTC.